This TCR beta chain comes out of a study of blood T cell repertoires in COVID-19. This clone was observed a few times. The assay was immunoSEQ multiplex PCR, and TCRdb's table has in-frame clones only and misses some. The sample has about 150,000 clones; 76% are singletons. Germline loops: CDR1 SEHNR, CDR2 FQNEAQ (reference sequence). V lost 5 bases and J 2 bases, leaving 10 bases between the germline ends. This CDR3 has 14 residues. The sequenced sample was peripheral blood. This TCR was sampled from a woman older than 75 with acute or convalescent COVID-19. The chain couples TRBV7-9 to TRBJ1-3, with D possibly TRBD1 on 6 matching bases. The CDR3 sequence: CASSPGQTGNTIYF. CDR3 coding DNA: TGTGCCAGCAGCCCGGGACAAACTGGAAACACCATATATTTT.